Listed here is a single T cell receptor (beta chain). Per germline, CDR1 LNHDA and CDR2 SQIVND (reference sequence). CDR3 length: 14 amino acids. V was shortened by 4 bases and J by 5 bases, with 14 bases between the two germline ends. The record originates from a study of blood T cell repertoires in COVID-19. As for the study in general: Samples taken during acute and convalescent COVID-19 were collected in the United States, Italy and Spain. The analysed material was cDNA or gDNA that came from T cells, B-cell-depleted T cells, or PBMCs.

As handled by the study authors: Estimates of nucleated cell counts were drawn from the amplification of reference gene primers. Only in-frame clones appear in the TCRdb table, and some are missing; sequencing was by immunoSEQ multiplex PCR. V, J and clone size were drawn from that table, and D and trimming were deduced from the DNA. The sample holds 95,000 to 150,000 clones, 70% to 85% seen once. The chain carries TRBV19 and TRBJ1-2; D may be TRBD1 (5 bases). This sequence originates from a woman in her 70s with acute or convalescent COVID-19. Sequencing was carried out using peripheral blood. CDR3 protein: CASSTTDRRYGYTF. The CDR3 DNA sequence: TGTGCCAGTAGTACGACAGATAGGAGATATGGCTACACCTTC. Looking up the rest from reference TRBV19 and TRBJ1-2 gives the full variable domain: DGGITQSPKYLFRKEGQNVTLSCEQNLNHDAMYWYRQDPGQGLRLIYYSQIVNDFQKGDIAEGYSVSREKKESFPLTVTSAQKNPTAFYLCASSTTDRRYGYTFGSGTRLTVV.